These 9 T cell receptor beta chains came from one sample sequenced in a study of OX40 agonist ivuxolimab in advanced cancers. The table came from immunoSEQ multiplex PCR; TCRdb's copy has only in-frame clones and leaves some out. This sample has 30,000 to 35,000 clones, with roughly four fifths found just once. The material sequenced was CD4+ or CD8+ T cells sorted from blood, taken in a trial of the OX40 agonist ivuxolimab. All receptors derive from an adult with an advanced solid tumor such as melanoma, head and neck, liver or kidney cancer.

The chain couples TRBV30 to TRBJ1-3; D is uncertain. V was shortened by 3 bases and J by 2 bases, with 8 bases between the two germline ends. The CDR3 has 13 residues. Germline loops: CDR1 GTSNPN, CDR2 SVGIG (reference sequence). The CDR3 nucleotides read TGTGCCTGGAGGAGAGGTGCTGGAAACACCATATATTTT. Its protein product is CAWRRGAGNTIYF.

This sequence joins TRBV9 and TRBJ1-2, with D possibly being TRBD1 (6 bases). Germline V gives CDR1 SGDLS, CDR2 YYNGEE. The CDR3 is 17 amino acids. V lost 3 bases to trimming and J lost 8 bases, with 26 bases between them. CDR3 in DNA: TGTGCCAGCAGCGCCGAGGGGACACCGCGCCCCTATTGGGGCTACACCTTC. It codes for CASSAEGTPRPYWGYTF.

In its sample, this clone was seen a few times. This rearrangement joins TRBV27 to TRBJ2-7, with 8 bases lining up with TRBD1. With 2 bases clipped from V and 4 bases from J, the junction kept 4 bases outside the gene matches. The CDR3 has 14 amino acids. The V gene's germline CDR1 is MNHEY and CDR2 SMNVEV (reference sequence). In DNA, the CDR3 is TGTGCCAGCAGTTTACAGGGGGCAATTTACGAGCAGTACTTC. Its translation is CASSLQGAIYEQYF.

This sequence joins TRBV19 and TRBJ1-1; the D is unclear. The V gene's germline CDR1 is LNHDA and CDR2 SQIVND (reference sequence). Trimming pared 3 bases from V and 5 bases from J, leaving 13 bases between. The CDR3 consists of 14 residues. The CDR3 here is CASSIGGSGTEAFF. In nucleotides, the CDR3 is TGTGCCAGTAGTATTGGAGGGTCGGGGACTGAAGCTTTCTTT.

The chain combines TRBV4-1 with TRBJ2-7; D possibly corresponds to TRBD1 (6 bases). Looked up from germline, CDR1 is MGHRA and CDR2 is YSYEKL. There are 14 residues in the CDR3. V shed 2 bases and J shed 6 bases, with 14 bases lying between them. The CDR3 here is CASSQNPGEREQYF. As DNA, the CDR3 is TGCGCCAGCAGCCAAAATCCAGGGGAGCGCGAGCAGTACTTC.

There are a few counts of this clone. This chain joins TRBV7-9 and TRBJ2-7; D possibly corresponds to TRBD2 (8 bases). This CDR3 contains 17 residues. Germline values: CDR1 SEHNR, CDR2 FQNEAQ (reference sequence). The V end was cut by 5 bases, the J end by 0 bases, with 20 bases between. The CDR3 reads CASSPKGAGGISYEQYF. In nucleotides, the CDR3 is TGTGCCAGCAGCCCTAAGGGGGCGGGAGGTATCTCCTACGAGCAGTACTTC.

For the CDR3, the DNA is TGTGCCAGCAGCCCCCTCCCCTCCGGGACAGGGGGCTACGAGCAGTACTTC. Protein product: CASSPLPSGTGGYEQYF. V and J are TRBV7-6 and TRBJ2-7, with 11 bases fitting TRBD1. The trim removed 5 bases at V and 3 bases at J, leaving 12 bases unmatched. Per germline, CDR1 SGHVS and CDR2 FNYEAQ. The CDR3 has 17 residues.

V gene TRBV6-1 combines with J gene TRBJ2-2, with D unclear. The CDR3 has 16 residues. V lost 4 bases and J 0 bases, leaving 12 bases between the germline ends. Germline V gene lookup returns CDR1 MNHNS and CDR2 SASEGT. CDR3 residues: CASSVHTTPNTGELFF. In DNA, the CDR3 is TGTGCCAGCAGTGTCCACACTACCCCGAACACCGGGGAGCTGTTTTTT.

The chain employs TRBV6-5 and TRBJ2-1, with D perhaps TRBD2 (5 bases). CDR1 is MNHEY, CDR2 SVGAGI, per germline. Between the trimmed V and J ends, which lost 2 bases and 9 bases, there was a span of 11 bases. This CDR3 comprises 13 residues. The CDR3 coding sequence is TGTGCCAGCAGTTACCCGGGGTGGGGTGAGCAGTTCTTC. Protein: CASSYPGWGEQFF.